A selection of T cell receptor beta chains follows, all from one sample in a study of cytomegalovirus exposure and HLA in healthy donors. Assay: immunoSEQ multiplex PCR; the TCRdb copy retains only in-frame clones and omits some. Its clone listing holds 200,000 to 250,000 clones. The sequencing sample was made of PBMCs. Receptors originate from a woman aged 25 to 39 in good health and CMV-seropositive. Both conserved end residues are part of each CDR3. The D gene is left open where the match is weak.

TRBJ2-3	TRBD2	TRBV7-6	TGTGCCAGCAGCTCGCGGACTAGCTACGGCACAGATACGCAGTATTTT	CASSSRTSYGTDTQYF
TRBJ1-1	TRBD1	TRBV4-3	TGCGCCAGCAGCCAAAACAGGGGTAGTAGCACTGAAGCTTTCTTT	CASSQNRGSSTEAFF
TRBJ1-1	TRBD1	TRBV9	TGTGCCAGCAGCGTAGGGCCCGGGACAGGGGGCACTGAAGCTTTCTTT	CASSVGPGTGGTEAFF
TRBJ2-3	NA	TRBV7-8	TGTGCCAGCAGCTTAGAACTAGAATGGACAGATACGCAGTATTTT	CASSLELEWTDTQYF
TRBJ1-1	NA	TRBV23-1	TGCGCCGGAGGACTGAACACTGAAGCTTTCTTT	CAGGLNTEAFF
TRBJ2-5	NA	TRBV27	TGTGCCAGCAGTACCGGGACTCCCGCGAAGACCCAGTACTTC	CASSTGTPAKTQYF
TRBJ1-4	NA	TRBV5-1	TGCGCCAGCAGTGAAGGACAGCCTGGTGAAAAACTGTTTTTT	CASSEGQPGEKLFF
TRBJ1-4	NA	TRBV23-1	TGCGCCAGCAGTCAATCTGACGGAACAGGGCAGACTAATGAAAAACTGTTTTTT	CASSQSDGTGQTNEKLFF
TRBJ1-1	NA	TRBV28	TGTGCCAGCAAGTTTATCGGACTAGAGGACACTGAAGCTTTCTTT	CASKFIGLEDTEAFF
TRBJ1-5	NA	TRBV2	TGTGCCAGCAGTAGACCGACAGATCAGCAGCCCCAGCATTTT	CASSRPTDQQPQHF
TRBJ1-5	TRBD1	TRBV5-1	TGCGCCAGCAGCTTTACAGGGGGCAATCAGCCCCAGCATTTT	CASSFTGGNQPQHF
TRBJ1-1	NA	TRBV19	TGTGCCAGTATGGTAGGGGTGAACACTGAAGCTTTCTTT	CASMVGVNTEAFF
TRBJ2-7	NA	TRBV21-1	TGTGCCAGCAGCAAGAAAAGGACAGCGCTCTACGAGCAGTACTTC	CASSKKRTALYEQYF
TRBJ2-2	TRBD2	TRBV9	TGTGCCAGCAGCGTAGGTGGACGGGCGGGAGGGCCTTCCGGGGAGCTGTTTTTT	CASSVGGRAGGPSGELFF
TRBJ1-4	TRBD1	TRBV7-2	TGTGCCAGCAGTTCCTACAGTGGGACAGTTAATGAAAAACTGTTTTTT	CASSSYSGTVNEKLFF
TRBJ2-1	TRBD1	TRBV14	TGTGCCAGCAGCCTCCCTACAGGGGGCGCCTACAATGAGCAGTTCTTC	CASSLPTGGAYNEQFF
TRBJ1-5	NA	TRBV13	TGTGCCAGCAGCTTAGGTTTGGGCCAGCCCCAGCATTTT	CASSLGLGQPQHF
TRBJ2-5	NA	TRBV5-1	TGCGCCAGCAGCTCCGACAATCAAGAGACCCAGTACTTC	CASSSDNQETQYF
TRBJ2-7	NA	TRBV29-1	TGCAGCGGGCAGGGGTCAAGCTACGAGCAGTACTTC	CSGQGSSYEQYF
TRBJ1-4	NA	TRBV27	TGTGCCAGCAGTTTATACGGGGGGCCACAGAAACTGTTTTTT	CASSLYGGPQKLFF
TRBJ1-1	NA	TRBV4-1	TGCGCCAGCAGCCCACGGAGGACAGAGAAGGCTGAAGCTTTCTTT	CASSPRRTEKAEAFF
TRBJ1-2	NA	TRBV5-5	TGTGCCAGCAGCCTATCGGACCAGGGTTTCTATGGCTACACCTTC	CASSLSDQGFYGYTF
TRBJ2-6	TRBD1	TRBV6-1	TGTGCCAGCAGTGACAGGGGGACTGGGGCCAACGTCCTGACTTTC	CASSDRGTGANVLTF
TRBJ2-1	TRBD1	TRBV28	TGTGCCAGCAGTTCAGCCGGACAGGAAGACAATGAGCAGTTCTTC	CASSSAGQEDNEQFF
TRBJ1-1	NA	TRBV6-1	TGTGCCAGCAGCCGAACGCAGTTTGAAGCTTTCTTT	CASSRTQFEAFF
TRBJ1-1	NA	TRBV29-1	TGCAGCGTTGAAAAGGGGGAGGGCGGTGAAGCTTTCTTT	CSVEKGEGGEAFF
TRBJ2-5	NA	TRBV4-3	TGCGCCAGCAGCCAAGAACTAGGGGAGACCCAGTACTTC	CASSQELGETQYF
TRBJ1-4	NA	TRBV19	TGTGCCAGTAGTATTTTACAAGTTGAAAAACTGTTTTTT	CASSILQVEKLFF
TRBJ1-4	TRBD1	TRBV5-4	TGTGCCAGCAGCACGCAGGGGGCGGAAAAACTGTTTTTT	CASSTQGAEKLFF
TRBJ2-7	NA	TRBV6-1	TGTGCCAGCGGAAAAGGACAGTACTACGAGCAGTACTTC	CASGKGQYYEQYF
TRBJ2-1	NA	TRBV28	TGTGCCAGCAGCCCCGCTAGGATAGAGCAGTTCTTC	CASSPARIEQFF
TRBJ2-1	NA	TRBV6-5	TGTGCCAGCCTACAGTACAATGAGCAGTTCTTC	CASLQYNEQFF
TRBJ2-7	NA	TRBV7-9	TGTGCCACAGTTCGGGGTTTAAGCTCCTACGAGCAGTACTTC	CATVRGLSSYEQYF
TRBJ2-7	NA	TRBV4-1	TGCGCCAGCAGCCCCGGGACATACTCCTACGAGCAGTACTTC	CASSPGTYSYEQYF
TRBJ1-1	NA	TRBV6-5	TGTGCCAGCAGTTACTCTGGGGGGGGGCGAGAAGCTTTCTTT	CASSYSGGGREAFF
TRBJ2-7	TRBD2	TRBV29-1	TGCAGCGTTGGAAGTACTGGAACTAGCGGGAAATTTACCTACGAGCAGTACTTC	CSVGSTGTSGKFTYEQYF
TRBJ2-5	TRBD1	TRBV29-1	TGCAGCATCGGATGGACAGGACCTCAAGAGACCCAGTACTTC	CSIGWTGPQETQYF
TRBJ1-5	TRBD1	TRBV4-1	TGCGCCAGCAGCCAAGGACAGGGGGACTATCAGCCCCAGCATTTT	CASSQGQGDYQPQHF
TRBJ1-4	NA	TRBV6-1	TGTGCCAGCAGTGAAAGGGGGGGTTCAACTAATGAAAAACTGTTTTTT	CASSERGGSTNEKLFF
TRBJ2-7	TRBD2	TRBV15	TGTGCCACCAGCATGGGGGAGGGCGAGCAGTACTTC	CATSMGEGEQYF
TRBJ2-5	TRBD2	TRBV5-1	TGCGCCAGCAGCTTGGGCGGGGGGCAAGAGACCCAGTACTTC	CASSLGGGQETQYF
TRBJ1-6	TRBD1	TRBV5-6	TGTGCCAGCAGCAAGGACAGGATTAATTCACCCCTCCACTTT	CASSKDRINSPLHF
TRBJ2-7	NA	TRBV18	TGTGCCAGCTCGGGGGACAACTCCTACGAGCAGTACTTC	CASSGDNSYEQYF
TRBJ2-7	TRBD2	TRBV11-2	TGTGCCAGCTGTCCGGGGGGGGGATTTTCCTACGAGCAGTACTTC	CASCPGGGFSYEQYF
TRBJ1-1	TRBD1	TRBV6-4	TGTGCCAGCAGGCCACAGGGGGTAGCGACTGAAGCTTTCTTT	CASRPQGVATEAFF
TRBJ2-5	TRBD1	TRBV13	TGTGCCAGCAGCCCGACAGGGGTCGATCAAGAGACCCAGTACTTC	CASSPTGVDQETQYF
TRBJ1-1	NA	TRBV5-6	TGTGCCAGCAGCTTGAGGACTAGCCTAGTGCGGGTTTACACTGAAGCTTTCTTT	CASSLRTSLVRVYTEAFF
TRBJ1-1	NA	TRBV6-5	TGTGCCAGCAGTCCCCTGCGGAACACTGAAGCTTTCTTT	CASSPLRNTEAFF
TRBJ2-7	NA	TRBV21-1	TGTGCCAGCGCTAGGCCACTTACCTACGAGCAGTACTTC	CASARPLTYEQYF
TRBJ1-5	NA	TRBV2	TGTGCCAGCAGCCCCACGGCAGGTGTTTATAGCAATCAGCCCCAGCATTTT	CASSPTAGVYSNQPQHF
TRBJ2-5	NA	TRBV6-1	TGTGCCAGCAGCTACGAGGGAAAGGGCCTGCCCCAGTACTTC	CASSYEGKGLPQYF
TRBJ2-1	NA	TRBV27	TGTGCCAGCAGTGCTAGCTCCGGCGGGGCTTTGTACAATGAGCAGTTCTTC	CASSASSGGALYNEQFF
TRBJ2-3	TRBD2	TRBV15	TGTGCCACCAGCAGAGCTAGCGGGCGCACAGATACGCAGTATTTT	CATSRASGRTDTQYF
TRBJ1-1	TRBD1	TRBV5-6	TGTGCCAGCAGCCTACAGACAGGGGGAAACACTGAAGCTTTCTTT	CASSLQTGGNTEAFF
TRBJ1-2	NA	TRBV10-2	TGCGCCAGCACACAACAGGGAACTCACTATGGCTACACCTTC	CASTQQGTHYGYTF
TRBJ1-1	TRBD1	TRBV5-1	TGCGCCAGCAGTGAAGGTCGGACAGGATGGAACACTGAAGCTTTCTTT	CASSEGRTGWNTEAFF